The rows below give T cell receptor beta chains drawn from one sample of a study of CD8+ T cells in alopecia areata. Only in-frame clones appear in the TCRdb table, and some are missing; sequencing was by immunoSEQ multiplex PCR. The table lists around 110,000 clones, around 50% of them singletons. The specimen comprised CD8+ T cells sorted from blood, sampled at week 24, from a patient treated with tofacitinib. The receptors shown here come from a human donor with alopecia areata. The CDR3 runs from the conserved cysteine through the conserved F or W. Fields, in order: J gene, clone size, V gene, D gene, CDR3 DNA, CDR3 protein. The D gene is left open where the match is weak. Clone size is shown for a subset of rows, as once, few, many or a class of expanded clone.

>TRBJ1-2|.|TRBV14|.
TGTGCCAGCAGCCTCGTGTCCCTCGATGGCTACACCTTC
CASSLVSLDGYTF
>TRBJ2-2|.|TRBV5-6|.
TGTGCCAGCAGTTTGGAATCCGGGGAGCTGTTTTTT
CASSLESGELFF
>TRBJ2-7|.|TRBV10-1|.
TGCGCCAGCAGTGAGGCAACGGGGAGCTACGAGCAGTACTTC
CASSEATGSYEQYF
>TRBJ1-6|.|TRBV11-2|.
TGTGCCAGCAGCTTGGGTCATAATTCACCCCTCCACTTT
CASSLGHNSPLHF
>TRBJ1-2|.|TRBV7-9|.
TGTGCCAGCAGTCCAAACTCCGGGAGCTGGAATGGCTACACCTTC
CASSPNSGSWNGYTF
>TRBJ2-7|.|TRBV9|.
TGTGCCAGCAGCGTAGGGGGCTCCTACGAGCAGTACTTC
CASSVGGSYEQYF
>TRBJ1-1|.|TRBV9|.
TGTGCCAGCAGCGTCACCGGACAAGGATGGGACACTGAAGCTTTCTTT
CASSVTGQGWDTEAFF
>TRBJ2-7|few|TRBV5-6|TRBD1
TGTGCCAGCACTTTTGACCCGGGACAGCAAATCTACGAGCAGTACTTC
CASTFDPGQQIYEQYF
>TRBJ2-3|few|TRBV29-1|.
TGCAGCGTTGACCTCCAGGGGAGTATGAGGACAGATACGCAGTATTTT
CSVDLQGSMRTDTQYF
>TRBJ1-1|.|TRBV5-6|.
TGTGCCAGCAGCTTGGTCGAATCTTACACTGAAGCTTTCTTT
CASSLVESYTEAFF
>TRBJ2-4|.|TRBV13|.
TGTGCCAGCAGCTTAAAGGTTCTGGACATTCAGTACTTC
CASSLKVLDIQYF
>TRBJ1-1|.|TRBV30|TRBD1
TGTGCCTGGAGTCCAACTACAGGGGACACTGAAGCTTTCTTT
CAWSPTTGDTEAFF
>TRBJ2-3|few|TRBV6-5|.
TGTGCCAGCAACTTGGATGGCACAGATACGCAGTATTTT
CASNLDGTDTQYF
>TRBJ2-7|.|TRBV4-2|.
TGTGCCAGCAGCCAGGTCACCGCAGGGTTGAACTACGAGCAGTACTTC
CASSQVTAGLNYEQYF
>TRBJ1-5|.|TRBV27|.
TGTGCCAGCAGTACAGCGGGGAGCAATCAGCCCCAGCATTTT
CASSTAGSNQPQHF
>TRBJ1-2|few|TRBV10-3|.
TGTGCCATCAGTGAGTCGAATAGGGAGTGGGGCTACACCTTC
CAISESNREWGYTF
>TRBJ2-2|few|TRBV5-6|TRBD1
TGTGCCAGCAGCGCACCCGGGACAGTTAACACCGGGGAGCTGTTTTTT
CASSAPGTVNTGELFF
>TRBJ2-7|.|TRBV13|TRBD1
TGTGCCAGCAGCACGACAGGGGGCGCCCCCTACGAGCAGTACTTC
CASSTTGGAPYEQYF
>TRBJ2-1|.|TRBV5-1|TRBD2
TGCGCCAGCAGCTTGGCTAGCGGGACGTACAATGAGCAGTTCTTC
CASSLASGTYNEQFF
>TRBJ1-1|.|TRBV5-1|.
TGCGCCAGCAGCTTGAGTGGGGTCACTGAAGCTTTCTTT
CASSLSGVTEAFF
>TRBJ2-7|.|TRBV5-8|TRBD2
TGTGCCAGCAGCAAGCGGGGGTTTCTCTCCTACGAGCAGTACTTC
CASSKRGFLSYEQYF
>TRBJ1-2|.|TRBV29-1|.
TGCAGCGTTGAAGATGCAGGGGAGGGAGGCTACACCTTC
CSVEDAGEGGYTF
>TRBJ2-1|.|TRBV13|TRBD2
TGTGCCAGCAGCCCCCAGACTAGCAGAGAGGAGCAGTTCTTC
CASSPQTSREEQFF
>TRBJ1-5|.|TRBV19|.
TGTGCCAGTAGTATAAGAGATAGCAATCAGCCCCAGCATTTT
CASSIRDSNQPQHF
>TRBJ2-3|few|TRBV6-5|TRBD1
TGTGCCAGCAGTGGGACAGGGGGCGCAGATACGCAGTATTTT
CASSGTGGADTQYF
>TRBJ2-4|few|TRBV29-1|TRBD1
TGCAGCGTGGGCGGACAGGGGTGGAAGGACATTCAGTACTTC
CSVGGQGWKDIQYF
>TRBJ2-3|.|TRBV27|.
TGTGCCAGCAGTTTAAGTTTACTGGGTAGCACAGATACGCAGTATTTT
CASSLSLLGSTDTQYF
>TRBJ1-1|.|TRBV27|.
TGTGCCAGCAGTTTGGGGGGGGGCGCGACTGAAGCTTTCTTT
CASSLGGGATEAFF
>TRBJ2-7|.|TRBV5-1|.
TGCGCCAGCAGCTTGGATGGTGGCCGGAGCTCCTACGAGCAGTACTTC
CASSLDGGRSSYEQYF
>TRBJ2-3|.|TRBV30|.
TGTGCCTGGAGAGATGACGGGGAAGATACGCAGTATTTT
CAWRDDGEDTQYF